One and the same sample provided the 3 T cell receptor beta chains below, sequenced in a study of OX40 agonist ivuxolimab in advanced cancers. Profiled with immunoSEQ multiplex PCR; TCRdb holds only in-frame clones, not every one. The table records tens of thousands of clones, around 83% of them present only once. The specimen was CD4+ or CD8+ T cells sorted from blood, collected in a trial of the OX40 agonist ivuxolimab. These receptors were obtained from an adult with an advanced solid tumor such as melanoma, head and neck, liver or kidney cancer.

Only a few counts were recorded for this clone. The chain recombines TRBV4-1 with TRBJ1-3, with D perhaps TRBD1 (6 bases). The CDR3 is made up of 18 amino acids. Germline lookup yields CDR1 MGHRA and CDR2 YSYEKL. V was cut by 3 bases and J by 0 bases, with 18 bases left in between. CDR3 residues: CASSHLRGGVPSGNTIYF. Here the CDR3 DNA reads TGCGCCAGCAGCCACTTGAGGGGGGGCGTACCCTCTGGAAACACCATATATTTT.

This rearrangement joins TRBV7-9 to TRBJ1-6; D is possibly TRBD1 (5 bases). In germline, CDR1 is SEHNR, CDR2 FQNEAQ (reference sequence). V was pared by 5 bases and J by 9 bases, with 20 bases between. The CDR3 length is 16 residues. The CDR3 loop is CASSIPGPLGSSPLHF. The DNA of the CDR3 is TGTGCCAGCAGCATCCCGGGACCCCTCGGGAGTTCACCCCTCCACTTT.

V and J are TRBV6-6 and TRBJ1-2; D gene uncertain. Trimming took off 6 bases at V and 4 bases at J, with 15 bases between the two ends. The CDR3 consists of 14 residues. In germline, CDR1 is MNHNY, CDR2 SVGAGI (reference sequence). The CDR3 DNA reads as TGTGCCAGCAGCCCGGTCGAGGGTTCCTATGGCTACACCTTC. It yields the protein CASSPVEGSYGYTF.